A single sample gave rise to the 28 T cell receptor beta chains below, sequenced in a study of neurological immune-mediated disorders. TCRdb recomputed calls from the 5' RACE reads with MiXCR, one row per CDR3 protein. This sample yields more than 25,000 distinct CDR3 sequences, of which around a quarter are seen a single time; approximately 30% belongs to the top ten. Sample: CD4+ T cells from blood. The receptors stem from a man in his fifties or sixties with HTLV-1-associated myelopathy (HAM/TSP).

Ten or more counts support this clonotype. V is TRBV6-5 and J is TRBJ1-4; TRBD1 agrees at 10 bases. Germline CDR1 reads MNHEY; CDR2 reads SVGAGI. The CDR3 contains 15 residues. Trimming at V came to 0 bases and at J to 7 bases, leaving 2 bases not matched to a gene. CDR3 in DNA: TGTGCCAGCAGTTACTCGGGACAGGGGTTTGAAAAACTGTTTTTT. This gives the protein CASSYSGQGFEKLFF.

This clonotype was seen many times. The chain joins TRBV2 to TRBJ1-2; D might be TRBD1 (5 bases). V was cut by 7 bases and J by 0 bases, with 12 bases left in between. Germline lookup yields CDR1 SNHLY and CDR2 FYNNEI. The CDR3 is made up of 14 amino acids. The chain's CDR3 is CASNRDATNYGYTF. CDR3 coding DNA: TGTGCCAGCAATCGGGACGCAACTAACTATGGCTACACCTTC.

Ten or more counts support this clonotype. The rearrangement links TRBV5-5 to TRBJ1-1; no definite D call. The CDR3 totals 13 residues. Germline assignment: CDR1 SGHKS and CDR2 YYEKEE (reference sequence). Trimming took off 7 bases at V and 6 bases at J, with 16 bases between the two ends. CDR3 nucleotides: TGTGCCAGCTGCCTCAGTGGAACGGCTGAAGCTTTCTTT. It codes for CASCLSGTAEAFF.

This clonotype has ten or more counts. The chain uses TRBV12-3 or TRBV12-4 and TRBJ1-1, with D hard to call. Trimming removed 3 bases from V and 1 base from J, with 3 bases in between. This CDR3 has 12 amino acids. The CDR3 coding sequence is TGTGCCAGCAGTTTCGGGAACACTGAAGCTTTCTTT. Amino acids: CASSFGNTEAFF.

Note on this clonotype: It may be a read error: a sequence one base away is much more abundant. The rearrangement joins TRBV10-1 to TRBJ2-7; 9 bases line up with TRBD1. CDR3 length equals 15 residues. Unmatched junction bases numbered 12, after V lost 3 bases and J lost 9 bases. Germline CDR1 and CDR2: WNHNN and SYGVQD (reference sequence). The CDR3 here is CASSDSWTGVVRQYF. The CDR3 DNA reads TGCGCCAGCAGTGACTCTTGGACAGGGGTCGTGAGGCAGTACTTC.

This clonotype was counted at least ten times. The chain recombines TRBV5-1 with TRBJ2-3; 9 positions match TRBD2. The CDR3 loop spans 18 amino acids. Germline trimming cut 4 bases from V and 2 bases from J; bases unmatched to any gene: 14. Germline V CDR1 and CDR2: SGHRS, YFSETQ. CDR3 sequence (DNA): TGCGCCAGCAGCCAACGTGGGATGACTAGCGGAATCACAGATACGCAGTATTTT. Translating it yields CASSQRGMTSGITDTQYF.

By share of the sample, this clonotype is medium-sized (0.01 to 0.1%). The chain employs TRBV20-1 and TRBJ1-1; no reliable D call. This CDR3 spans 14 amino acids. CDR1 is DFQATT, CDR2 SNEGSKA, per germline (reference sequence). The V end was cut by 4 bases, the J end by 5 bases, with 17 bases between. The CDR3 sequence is CSANREGRLTEAFF. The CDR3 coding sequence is TGCAGTGCTAACCGGGAAGGCAGGCTGACTGAAGCTTTCTTT.

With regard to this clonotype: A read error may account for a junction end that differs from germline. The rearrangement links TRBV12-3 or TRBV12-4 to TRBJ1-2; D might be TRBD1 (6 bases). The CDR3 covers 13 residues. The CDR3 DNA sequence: TGTGCCAGCAGAACACAGGGTAACAATGGCTACACCTTC. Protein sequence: CASRTQGNNGYTF.

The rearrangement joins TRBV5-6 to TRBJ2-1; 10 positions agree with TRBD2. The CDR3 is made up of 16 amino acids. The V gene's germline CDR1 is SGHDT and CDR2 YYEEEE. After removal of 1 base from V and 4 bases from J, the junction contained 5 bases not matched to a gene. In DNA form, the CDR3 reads TGTGCCAGCAGCTTGCAAAGGACTAGCGGTTACAATGAGCAGTTCTTC. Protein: CASSLQRTSGYNEQFF.

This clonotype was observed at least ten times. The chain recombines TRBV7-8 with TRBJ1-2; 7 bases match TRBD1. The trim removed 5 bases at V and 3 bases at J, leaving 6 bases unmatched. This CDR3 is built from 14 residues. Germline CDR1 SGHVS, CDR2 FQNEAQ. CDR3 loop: CASSAPGQYYGYTF. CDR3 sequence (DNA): TGTGCCAGCAGCGCCCCGGGACAGTACTATGGCTACACCTTC.

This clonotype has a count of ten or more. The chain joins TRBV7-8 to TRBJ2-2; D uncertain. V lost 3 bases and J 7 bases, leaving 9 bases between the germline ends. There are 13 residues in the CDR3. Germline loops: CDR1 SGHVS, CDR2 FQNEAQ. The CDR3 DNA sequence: TGTGCCAGCAGCTTGGGTCAGATCGGGGAGCTGTTTTTT. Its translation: CASSLGQIGELFF.

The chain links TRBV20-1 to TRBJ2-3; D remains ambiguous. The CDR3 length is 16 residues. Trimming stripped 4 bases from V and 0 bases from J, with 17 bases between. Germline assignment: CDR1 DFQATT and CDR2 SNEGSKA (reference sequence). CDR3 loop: CSAIDLLQTSTDTQYF. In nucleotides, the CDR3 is TGCAGTGCTATAGATTTACTGCAGACTAGCACAGATACGCAGTATTTT.

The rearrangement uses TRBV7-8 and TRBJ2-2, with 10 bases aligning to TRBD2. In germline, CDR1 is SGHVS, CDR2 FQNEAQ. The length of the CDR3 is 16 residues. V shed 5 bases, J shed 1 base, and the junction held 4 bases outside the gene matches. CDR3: CASSAGLAENTGELFF. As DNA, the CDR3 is TGTGCCAGCAGCGCCGGACTAGCGGAGAACACCGGGGAGCTGTTTTTT.

The CDR3 spells CASTPRDRGSDTQYF. As DNA, the CDR3 is TGTGCCAGTACCCCCCGGGATAGGGGGTCAGATACGCAGTATTTT. The gene calls are TRBV19 and TRBJ2-3; TRBD1 might be the D (6 bases). V was trimmed by 7 bases and J by 4 bases, leaving 18 bases between them. Germline V lookup: CDR1 LNHDA, CDR2 SQIVND (reference sequence). CDR3 length equals 15 residues. The full variable domain, in which reference TRBV19 and TRBJ2-3 provide the parts outside the CDR3, is DGGITQSPKYLFRKEGQNVTLSCEQNLNHDAMYWYRQDPGQGLRLIYYSQIVNDFQKGDIAEGYSVSREKKESFPLTVTSAQKNPTAFYLCASTPRDRGSDTQYFGPGTRLTVL.

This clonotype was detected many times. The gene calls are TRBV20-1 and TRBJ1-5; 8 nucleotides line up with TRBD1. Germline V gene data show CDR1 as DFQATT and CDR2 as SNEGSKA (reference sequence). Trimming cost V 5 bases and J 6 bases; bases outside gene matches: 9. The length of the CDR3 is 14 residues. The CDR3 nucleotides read TGCAGTGCTTCCGGACAGGGATCTGTTCAGCCCCAGCATTTT. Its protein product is CSASGQGSVQPQHF.

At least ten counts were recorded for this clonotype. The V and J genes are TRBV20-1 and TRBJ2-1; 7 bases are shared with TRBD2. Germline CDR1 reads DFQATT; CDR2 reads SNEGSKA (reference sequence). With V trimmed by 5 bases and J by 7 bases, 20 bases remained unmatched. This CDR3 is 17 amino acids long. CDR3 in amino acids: CSALSRGVSLGWNEQFF. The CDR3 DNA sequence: TGCAGTGCTCTCTCCCGGGGGGTTTCACTAGGGTGGAATGAGCAGTTCTTC.

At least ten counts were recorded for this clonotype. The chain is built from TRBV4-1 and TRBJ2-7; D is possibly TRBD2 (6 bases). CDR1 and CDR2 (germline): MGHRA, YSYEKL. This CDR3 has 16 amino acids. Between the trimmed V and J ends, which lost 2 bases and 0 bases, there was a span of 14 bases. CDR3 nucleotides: TGCGCCAGCAGCCAACCCAGGACTACTTTCTCCTACGAGCAGTACTTC. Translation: CASSQPRTTFSYEQYF.

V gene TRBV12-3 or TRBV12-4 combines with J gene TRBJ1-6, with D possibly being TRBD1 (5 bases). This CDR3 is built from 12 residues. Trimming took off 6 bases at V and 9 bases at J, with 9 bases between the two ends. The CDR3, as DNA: TGTGCCAGCAGCCCGGGACTTTCACCCCTCCACTTT. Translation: CASSPGLSPLHF.

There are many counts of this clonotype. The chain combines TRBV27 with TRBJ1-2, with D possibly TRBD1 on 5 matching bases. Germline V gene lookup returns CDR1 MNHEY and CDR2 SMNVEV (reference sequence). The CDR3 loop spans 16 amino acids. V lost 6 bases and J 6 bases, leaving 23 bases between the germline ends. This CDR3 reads CASRAQRTLPLNGYTF. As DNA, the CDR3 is TGTGCCAGCAGGGCCCAGAGGACACTGCCCTTAAATGGCTACACCTTC.

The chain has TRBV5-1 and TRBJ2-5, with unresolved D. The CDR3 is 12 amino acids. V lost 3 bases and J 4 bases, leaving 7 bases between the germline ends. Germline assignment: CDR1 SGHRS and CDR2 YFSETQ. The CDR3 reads CASSSRGETQYF. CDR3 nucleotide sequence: TGCGCCAGCAGCTCGCGTGGAGAGACCCAGTACTTC. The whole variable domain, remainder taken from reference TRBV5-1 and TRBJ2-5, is KAGVTQTPRYLIKTRGQQVTLSCSPISGHRSVSWYQQTPGQGLQFLFEYFSETQRNKGNFPGRFSGRQFSNSRSEMNVSTLELGDSALYLCASSSRGETQYFGPGTRLLVL.

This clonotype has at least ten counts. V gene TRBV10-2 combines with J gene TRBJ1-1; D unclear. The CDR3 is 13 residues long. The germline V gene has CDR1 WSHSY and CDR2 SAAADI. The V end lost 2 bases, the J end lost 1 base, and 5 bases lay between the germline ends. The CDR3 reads CASSERWNTEAFF. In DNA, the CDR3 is TGCGCCAGCAGTGAGAGGTGGAACACTGAAGCTTTCTTT.

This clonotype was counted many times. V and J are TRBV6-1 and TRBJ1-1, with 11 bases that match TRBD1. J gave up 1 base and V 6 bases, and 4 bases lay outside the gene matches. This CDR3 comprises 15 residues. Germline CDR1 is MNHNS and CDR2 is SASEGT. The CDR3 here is CASRIGQGANTEAFF. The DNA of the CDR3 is TGTGCCAGCAGGATTGGACAGGGGGCGAACACTGAAGCTTTCTTT.

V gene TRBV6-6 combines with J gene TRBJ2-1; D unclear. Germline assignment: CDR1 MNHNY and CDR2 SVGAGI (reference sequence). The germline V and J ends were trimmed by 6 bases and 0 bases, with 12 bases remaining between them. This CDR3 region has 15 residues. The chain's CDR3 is CASRNDQSSYNEQFF. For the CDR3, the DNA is TGTGCCAGCAGAAACGACCAGAGCTCCTACAATGAGCAGTTCTTC.

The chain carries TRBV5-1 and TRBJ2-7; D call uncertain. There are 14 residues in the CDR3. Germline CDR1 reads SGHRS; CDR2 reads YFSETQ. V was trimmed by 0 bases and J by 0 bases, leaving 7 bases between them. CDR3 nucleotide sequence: TGCGCCAGCAGCTTGGATGCCGGCTCCTACGAGCAGTACTTC. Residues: CASSLDAGSYEQYF.

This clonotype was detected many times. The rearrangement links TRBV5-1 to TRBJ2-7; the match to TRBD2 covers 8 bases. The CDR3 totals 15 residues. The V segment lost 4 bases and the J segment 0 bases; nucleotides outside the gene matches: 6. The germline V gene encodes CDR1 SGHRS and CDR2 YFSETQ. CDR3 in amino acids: CASSREGTTSYEQYF. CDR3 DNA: TGCGCCAGCAGCCGGGAGGGGACAACCTCCTACGAGCAGTACTTC.

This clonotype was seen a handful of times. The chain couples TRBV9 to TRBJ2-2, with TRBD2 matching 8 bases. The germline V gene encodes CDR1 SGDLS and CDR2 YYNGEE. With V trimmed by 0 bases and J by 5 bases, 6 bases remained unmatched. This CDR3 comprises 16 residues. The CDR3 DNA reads TGTGCCAGCAGCGTAGCTGGGACTAGGGATACCGGGGAGCTGTTTTTT. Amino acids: CASSVAGTRDTGELFF.

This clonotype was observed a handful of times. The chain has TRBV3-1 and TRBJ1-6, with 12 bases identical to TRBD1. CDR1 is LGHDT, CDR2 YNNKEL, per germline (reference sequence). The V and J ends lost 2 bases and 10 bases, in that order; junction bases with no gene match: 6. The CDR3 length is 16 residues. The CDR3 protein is CASSQKGTGGTSPLHF. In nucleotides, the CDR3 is TGTGCCAGCAGCCAAAAGGGGACAGGGGGCACCTCACCCCTCCACTTT.

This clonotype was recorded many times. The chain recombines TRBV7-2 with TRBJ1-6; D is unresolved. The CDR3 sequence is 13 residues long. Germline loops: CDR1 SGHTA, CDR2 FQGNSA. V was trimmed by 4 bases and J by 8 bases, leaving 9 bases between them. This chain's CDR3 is CASSSTVDSPLHF. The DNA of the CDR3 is TGTGCCAGCAGCTCAACAGTCGATTCACCCCTCCACTTT.